This T cell receptor beta chain appears in the sequencing data of a study of control samples from healthy donors and cancer patients (dated by TCRdb to 2020 to 2022). The library was produced with the immunoSEQ multiplex PCR assay. TCRdb limited this immuneACCESS table to in-frame rearrangements with V and J called. A share of clones is missing; checked studies link under half to unresolved V genes, and the rest is unexplained. For this sample there are more than 70,000 clones; less than 95% appear just once. The top ten constitute under 3.5% of the sample. About this clone: Which antigen it targets is not known. No much larger clonotype is one base removed from it; base qualities were not supplied.

The receptor comes from a woman in her 30s in good health. Sequences were obtained from blood.

The CDR3 has the sequence CARVGQGVNSPLHF. Read as DNA, the sequence is TGTGCCAGGGTAGGACAGGGGGTAAATTCACCCCTCCACTTT. Rearrangement joined TRBV7-2 to TRBJ1-6; TRBD1 agrees with 10 junctional bases. The CDR3 runs 14 amino acids, cysteine and phenylalanine included. The kept DNA is CDR3 alone, 42 bases in frame from the first base. After removal of 9 bases from V and 7 bases from J, the junction retains 6 bases not matched to a gene. The germline V gene provides CDR1 SGHTA and CDR2 FQGNSA. Where the CDR3 stops, the reference TRBV7-2 and TRBJ1-6 genes take over; the full variable domain is GAGVSQSPSNKVTEKGKDVELRCDPISGHTALYWYRQSLGQGLEFLIYFQGNSAPDKSGLPSDRFSAERTGGSVSTLTIQRTQQEDSAVYLCARVGQGVNSPLHFGNGTRLTVT.